One sample yielded the 17 T cell receptor beta chains listed below, sequenced in a study of persistence of HIV-infected CD4 T cells. These receptors' antigens are unknown. The immunoSEQ assay was version 4, run in survey mode. Sequencing used immunoSEQ multiplex PCR; TCRdb keeps in-frame clones, though not all of them. In the table there are almost 20,000 clones, more than 75% of which are singletons. Cells were stimulated with CMV-infected fibroblast lysates at roughly 10 ug/mL. Sorting selected CD4+ T cells upregulating both CD40 ligand and CD69. The sample was CD4+ T cells sorted from PBMCs after approximately 19-hour stimulation, taken from a patient who received antiretroviral therapy. The receptor set was obtained from an adult man with HIV who was CMV-seropositive.

J is TRBJ1-1 and V is TRBV3-1 (or the pseudogene TRBV3-2); 10 nucleotides match TRBD1. Germline values: CDR1 LGHDT, CDR2 YNNKEL (reference sequence). This CDR3 has 16 amino acids. The junction had 7 bases not matched to a gene; V was cut back by 6 bases and J by 0 bases. CDR3 coding DNA: TGTGCCAGCAGTTCCGGGACAGGGGACCTGAACACTGAAGCTTTCTTT. This codes for CASSSGTGDLNTEAFF.

The chain couples TRBV5-8 to TRBJ1-6; no clear D gene. The germline gives CDR1 SGHTS, CDR2 YDEGEE. Between the trimmed V and J ends, which lost 4 bases and 10 bases, there was a span of 18 bases. The CDR3 spans 15 residues. In nucleotides, the CDR3 is TGTGCCAGCAGCCTGGATGGTAGGGAGGGATCACCCCTCCACTTT. This codes for CASSLDGREGSPLHF.

The CDR3 sequence is CASSFRWEQYF. Written as DNA, the CDR3 is TGTGCCAGCAGTTTTCGTTGGGAGCAGTACTTC. V and J are TRBV28 and TRBJ2-7; D is unclear. This CDR3 contains 11 residues. V dropped 3 bases and J dropped 7 bases, with 7 bases sitting between them. Germline V lookup: CDR1 MDHEN, CDR2 SYDVKM.

This clone came up once. The V gene is TRBV29-1, the J gene TRBJ2-5; 7 bases are a match to TRBD1. The CDR3 is 13 residues long. Looked up from germline, CDR1 is SQVTM and CDR2 is ANQGSEA. The CDR3 is CNLIYDRVETQYF. CDR3 nucleotides: TGCAACCTAATCTACGACAGGGTAGAGACCCAGTACTTC.

Comments on this clone: The same CDR3 can be traced to other DNA sequences in this sample. V and J are TRBV2 and TRBJ2-7; TRBD2 might be the D (6 bases). The ends were cut back, 6 bases at V and 7 bases at J, with 19 bases in the middle. The CDR3 is 14 residues long. From germline, CDR1 is SNHLY and CDR2 FYNNEI. The CDR3 region has the DNA TGTGCCAGCAGCCAGACTAGAAAGAGAAATGAGCAGTACTTC. It is translated as CASSQTRKRNEQYF.

This clone was seen once. J is TRBJ2-7 and V is TRBV25-1; TRBD1 agrees at 8 bases. This CDR3 comprises 12 residues. V trimming: 4 bases; J trimming: 11 bases; junction bases outside the gene matches: 7. Germline CDR1 and CDR2: MGHDK and SYGVNS. The CDR3 reads CASSVAGGKEYF. The CDR3 DNA reads as TGTGCCAGCAGTGTGGCAGGGGGCAAGGAGTACTTC.

V gene TRBV4-1 combines with J gene TRBJ2-7; D remains unclear. The germline CDR1 and CDR2 sequences are MGHRA and YSYEKL. The CDR3 runs to 16 residues. The V and J ends lost 1 base and 2 bases respectively, with 15 bases between them. The CDR3 loop reads CASSQAQSSPPYEQYF. The DNA for the CDR3 is TGCGCCAGCAGCCAAGCCCAGTCCTCACCGCCCTACGAGCAGTACTTC.

V and J are TRBV9 and TRBJ1-3; 8 bases fit TRBD1. The CDR3 is made up of 15 amino acids. With 2 bases clipped from V and 4 bases from J, the junction kept 5 bases outside the gene matches. The germline V gene has CDR1 SGDLS and CDR2 YYNGEE. The CDR3 nucleotides are TGTGCCAGCAGCGTCCAGGGGGCGCCGGGAAACACCATATATTTT. It codes for CASSVQGAPGNTIYF. Full variable domain (outside the CDR3, taken from reference TRBV9 and TRBJ1-3): DSGVTQTPKHLITATGQRVTLRCSPRSGDLSVYWYQQSLDQGLQFLIQYYNGEERAKGNILERFSAQQFPDLHSELNLSSLELGDSALYFCASSVQGAPGNTIYFGEGSWLTVV.

The rearrangement uses TRBV15 and TRBJ2-7, with D uncertain. The CDR3 has 17 amino acids. V lost 0 bases to trimming and J lost 1 base, with 16 bases between them. The V gene's germline CDR1 is LNHNV and CDR2 YYDKDF (reference sequence). This CDR3 is CATSRDGVQSKSYEQYF. The DNA for the CDR3 is TGTGCCACCAGCAGAGATGGGGTGCAGTCCAAATCCTACGAGCAGTACTTC.

The chain joins TRBV9 to TRBJ1-2; D perhaps matches TRBD1 (5 bases). Germline CDR1 SGDLS, CDR2 YYNGEE. This CDR3 is built from 16 residues. V lost 3 bases and J 5 bases, leaving 20 bases between the germline ends. The CDR3 nucleotides read TGTGCCAGCAGCGGATCTTTGTGGTCCGGGGGATATGGCTACACCTTC. It translates to CASSGSLWSGGYGYTF.

CDR3 sequence (DNA): TGTGCCAGCAGCCCGGACAGGGGATATGGCTACACCTTC. It specifies CASSPDRGYGYTF. The rearrangement links TRBV5-6 to TRBJ1-2; 9 positions agree with TRBD1. Germline CDR1 SGHDT, CDR2 YYEEEE. This CDR3 comprises 13 residues. V lost 4 bases to trimming and J lost 5 bases; unmatched junction nucleotides: 3.

The sample holds a few counts of this clone. The chain couples TRBV12-5 to TRBJ2-3; D is perhaps TRBD1 (6 bases). Germline V gene lookup returns CDR1 LGHNT and CDR2 FRNRAP. Trimming took off 1 base at V and 2 bases at J, with 13 bases between the two ends. CDR3 size: 16 residues. The CDR3 protein is CASGLGLGQNTDTQYF. The DNA for the CDR3 is TGTGCTAGTGGTTTGGGGTTAGGACAGAACACAGATACGCAGTATTTT.

In this sample, this clone turned up a few times. The V call is TRBV15, the J call TRBJ1-1, with D unclear. The germline gives CDR1 LNHNV, CDR2 YYDKDF (reference sequence). The CDR3 has 15 residues. V was cut by 0 bases and J by 5 bases, with 13 bases left in between. CDR3 sequence: CATSRDSKVGTEAFF. CDR3 DNA: TGTGCCACCAGCAGAGATTCCAAGGTAGGGACTGAAGCTTTCTTT.

The V and J genes are TRBV9 and TRBJ1-1, with D possibly TRBD1 on 6 matching bases. Germline lookup yields CDR1 SGDLS and CDR2 YYNGEE. This CDR3 spans 15 amino acids. The V end was cut by 0 bases, the J end by 3 bases, with 12 bases between. This chain's CDR3 is CASSVAPSGDTEAFF. In DNA, the CDR3 is TGTGCCAGCAGCGTAGCTCCCTCAGGGGACACTGAAGCTTTCTTT.

The chain recombines TRBV5-5 with TRBJ2-3; TRBD2 might be the D (5 bases). Trimming stripped 3 bases from V and 2 bases from J, with 13 bases between. The CDR3 extends over 15 amino acids. The germline V gene encodes CDR1 SGHKS and CDR2 YYEKEE (reference sequence). CDR3 loop: CASSSRGGYTDTQYF. The DNA of the CDR3 is TGTGCCAGCAGCTCCAGAGGAGGATACACAGATACGCAGTATTTT.

This chain uses TRBV10-3 with TRBJ2-5; 10 bases match TRBD1. Germline CDR1 reads ENHRY; CDR2 reads SYGVKD. Trimming at V came to 3 bases and at J to 4 bases, leaving 8 bases not matched to a gene. This CDR3 is built from 16 residues. The CDR3 bases are TGTGCCATCAGTGATCCGGGACAGGGGATGTCAGAGACCCAGTACTTC. Residues: CAISDPGQGMSETQYF.

The rearrangement uses TRBV4-1 and TRBJ1-3; D gene ambiguous. There are 17 residues in the CDR3. Germline CDR1 reads MGHRA; CDR2 reads YSYEKL. The V and J ends lost 4 bases and 2 bases respectively, with 18 bases between them. DNA for the CDR3: TGCGCCAGCAGCCGAGTTGCCCCTAACCCCCCTGGAAACACCATATATTTT. Amino acids: CASSRVAPNPPGNTIYF.